These 8 T cell receptor beta chains were sequenced from one sample in a study of blood T cell repertoires in COVID-19. TCRdb keeps only in-frame clones here, not all; method: immunoSEQ multiplex PCR. Of about 86,000 clones listed, roughly 84% were seen once; the top ten hold roughly a third. Sequenced sample: peripheral blood. All receptors derive from a woman aged 80 or over with active or convalescent COVID-19.

A single count supports this clone. The chain combines TRBV30 with TRBJ1-1; TRBD1 is a possible D gene (5 bases). The CDR3 extends over 13 amino acids. Germline V gene sequence: CDR1 GTSNPN, CDR2 SVGIG (reference sequence). Trimming took 2 bases from V and 0 from J, leaving 7 bases between them. CDR3 loop: CAWSRTLNTEAFF. As DNA, the CDR3 is TGTGCCTGGAGTCGGACACTGAACACTGAAGCTTTCTTT.

This clone has a single count. The chain links TRBV19 to TRBJ1-6; D gene uncertain. Trimming took off 3 bases at V and 8 bases at J, with 14 bases between the two ends. In germline, CDR1 is LNHDA, CDR2 SQIVND (reference sequence). The CDR3 extends over 15 amino acids. CDR3 in amino acids: CASSIQLGSDSPLHF. CDR3 DNA: TGTGCCAGTAGTATTCAACTCGGCAGCGATTCACCCCTCCACTTT.

CDR3 loop: CASRAVLGGGLSNEQFF. CDR3 sequence (DNA): TGTGCCAGCAGGGCTGTGTTGGGCGGGGGTTTGTCGAATGAGCAGTTCTTC. The chain employs TRBV28 and TRBJ2-1, with 7 bases identical to TRBD2. V lost 6 bases, J lost 7 bases, and 18 bases stayed unmatched. This CDR3 comprises 17 residues. From germline, CDR1 is MDHEN and CDR2 SYDVKM.

This sequence joins TRBV6-5 and TRBJ2-7, with D maybe TRBD1 (6 bases). Per the germline V gene, CDR1 is MNHEY and CDR2 is SVGAGI. This CDR3 has 15 residues. V lost 8 bases, J lost 2 bases, and 19 bases lay in between. The CDR3 DNA follows: TGTGCCAGCCGAGTATCAGGGGATAGAACCTACGAGCAGTACTTC. Residues: CASRVSGDRTYEQYF.

This rearrangement joins TRBV20-1 to TRBJ2-5, with 8 bases that match TRBD2. The CDR3 sequence is 15 residues long. J lost 3 bases, V lost 3 bases, and 9 bases had no gene match. Germline loops: CDR1 DFQATT, CDR2 SNEGSKA (reference sequence). DNA of the CDR3: TGCAGTGCTAGTTCTGGAGCGGGGGCCGAAGAGACCCAGTACTTC. Amino acid sequence: CSASSGAGAEETQYF.

The chain is built from TRBV10-3 and TRBJ2-3; a weak D match, TRBD1 (6 bases). The germline V and J ends were trimmed by 10 bases and 1 base, with 18 bases remaining between them. The CDR3 loop spans 15 amino acids. CDR1 is ENHRY and CDR2 is SYGVKD in the germline V gene. The CDR3, as DNA: TGTGCCAACAAAAACGGGACACTTGGCACAGATACGCAGTATTTT. This gives the protein CANKNGTLGTDTQYF.

The chain carries TRBV5-6 and TRBJ2-5, with 8 positions matching TRBD2. Germline CDR1 and CDR2: SGHDT and YYEEEE. J gave up 4 bases and V 2 bases, and 10 bases lay outside the gene matches. This CDR3 region has 16 residues. In DNA, the CDR3 is TGTGCCAGCAGCTTTGGGTTAGCGGGGCTTAGAGAGACCCAGTACTTC. It is translated as CASSFGLAGLRETQYF.

The count of this clone is one. This sequence joins TRBV28 and TRBJ1-5, with 10 bases identical to TRBD1. After removal of 5 bases from V and 3 bases from J, the junction contained 7 bases not matched to a gene. Germline-derived CDR1 and CDR2 are MDHEN and SYDVKM. This CDR3 region has 16 residues. Here the CDR3 DNA reads TGTGCCAGCAGTCTCCAGGGACAGGGGTCCAATCAGCCCCAGCATTTT. Its translation: CASSLQGQGSNQPQHF.